Included here is one T cell receptor beta chain sequence, with context. The target antigen is unknown. V dropped 0 bases and J dropped 0 bases, with 9 bases sitting between them. This CDR3 has 17 residues. CDR1 is LGHNA and CDR2 is YSLEER in the germline V gene. These data are taken from a study of T cell responses to AZD1222 COVID-19 vaccine. Only in-frame clones appear in the TCRdb table, and some are missing; sequencing was by immunoSEQ multiplex PCR. The data hold 170,000 or so clones, with over 80% observed a single time. The study, taken as a whole, reports: Spike-specific TCRs gained breadth and depth after people received two AZD1222 doses. Repertoire collection took place solely once the T cell response had peaked. Unmutated variant regions reportedly attract nearly half of all spike-specific TCRs. Seropositive at baseline were only a handful of AZD1222 recipients.

The sequenced sample was peripheral blood, obtained 28 days after the second dose of the MenACWY control vaccine. This receptor was identified in an adult who received the MenACWY meningococcal vaccine as a control. The rearrangement joins TRBV4-3 to TRBJ2-6, with D maybe TRBD2 (6 bases). The CDR3 sequence: CASSQEARGSGANVLTF. The CDR3 DNA reads TGCGCCAGCAGCCAAGAAGCGCGGGGCTCTGGGGCCAACGTCCTGACTTTC.